This T cell receptor beta chain derives from a study of early T cells in non-severe SARS-CoV-2 infection. Study-wide context: Bulk RNA taken from unsorted whole blood was sequenced, leaving chains unpaired.

This clonotype was counted only a few times. Its antigen remains unknown. In germline, CDR1 is SGHNT, CDR2 YENEEA. Trimming removed 5 bases at V and 5 bases at J, with 8 bases between. The CDR3 spans 12 residues. The library protocol tagged individual cDNA molecules with unique molecular identifiers. TCRdb used MiXCR to reprocess the 5' RACE reads, holding one entry per CDR3 protein. The sample records roughly 20,000 distinct CDR3 sequences, approximately 5.7% being singletons. Notes on the study in general: VDJdb-based matching was biased toward anti-spike CD8 responses and missed private and CD4 specificities.

The chain couples TRBV11-3 to TRBJ2-3; D ambiguous. The starting material was whole blood, obtained at baseline. This clonotype was sampled from an adult who was a healthcare worker with PCR-confirmed SARS-CoV-2 infection or an uninfected control (not recorded which). CDR3 residues: CASSQPGDTQYF. CDR3 bases: TGTGCCAGCAGCCAGCCGGGAGATACGCAGTATTTT.